Following are 28 T cell receptor beta chains from one sample sequenced in a study of blood T cell repertoires in COVID-19. Sequencing was performed with immunoSEQ multiplex PCR; in TCRdb, only in-frame clones are kept and a portion is missing. This table has approximately 380,000 clones, around 84% appearing once. Sequenced sample: peripheral blood. The receptors here all came from a woman aged 18-30 years with acute or convalescent COVID-19.

This chain's CDR3 is CASGTSGSNEQYF. DNA for the CDR3: TGTGCCAGCGGCACTAGCGGGAGTAACGAGCAGTACTTC. The V and J genes are TRBV6-6 and TRBJ2-7; TRBD2 matches 11 bases. The germline V gene has CDR1 MNHNY and CDR2 SVGAGI (reference sequence). The CDR3 has 13 amino acids. The trim removed 8 bases at V and 5 bases at J, leaving 5 bases unmatched.

This clone was seen once. The V gene is TRBV27, the J gene TRBJ1-5, with D unresolved. The CDR3 spans 14 residues. V was clipped by 4 bases and J by 6 bases, with 13 bases between them. Germline lookup yields CDR1 MNHEY and CDR2 SMNVEV (reference sequence). DNA of the CDR3: TGTGCCAGCAGTTCACTACTCAGTGTTCAGCCCCAGCATTTT. Translation gives CASSSLLSVQPQHF.

The gene calls are TRBV24-1 and TRBJ2-3; 8 bases are shared with TRBD2. Looked up from germline, CDR1 is KGHDR and CDR2 is SFDVKD. The CDR3 covers 13 residues. J lost 6 bases, V lost 6 bases, and 4 bases had no gene match. CDR3 protein: CATSSSGSDTQYF. In DNA form, the CDR3 reads TGTGCCACCAGTTCCAGCGGGAGTGATACGCAGTATTTT.

CDR3 sequence reads: CASTMTGASFEAFF. DNA for the CDR3: TGTGCCAGCACTATGACAGGGGCGTCGTTTGAAGCTTTCTTT. This rearrangement joins TRBV6-5 to TRBJ1-1, with 8 nucleotides matching TRBD1. CDR1 is MNHEY and CDR2 is SVGAGI in the germline V gene. The ends lost 7 bases at V and 7 bases at J; junction bases unmatched: 11. The CDR3 has 14 amino acids.

This clone was detected once. The V gene is TRBV19, the J gene TRBJ1-2, with 9 nucleotides matching TRBD1. Trimming at V came to 5 bases and at J to 4 bases, leaving 11 bases not matched to a gene. Germline lookup yields CDR1 LNHDA and CDR2 SQIVND (reference sequence). There are 16 residues in the CDR3. DNA for the CDR3: TGTGCCAGTAGTGCCCCGAGGACAGGGGAAACCTATGGCTACACCTTC. Its translation is CASSAPRTGETYGYTF.

The rearrangement links TRBV7-8 to TRBJ1-5, with 10 bases aligning to TRBD1. V lost 2 bases to trimming and J lost 2 bases; unmatched junction nucleotides: 6. The CDR3 covers 17 residues. Germline assignment: CDR1 SGHVS and CDR2 FQNEAQ. CDR3 coding DNA: TGTGCCAGCAGCTTAAAGACAGGGGGCAGGGGCAATCAGCCCCAGCATTTT. Protein: CASSLKTGGRGNQPQHF.

The chain carries TRBV19 and TRBJ1-4, with D unclear. Germline V CDR1 and CDR2: LNHDA, SQIVND (reference sequence). This CDR3 is built from 15 residues. The V and J ends lost 5 bases and 2 bases respectively, with 12 bases between them. CDR3 DNA sequence: TGTGCCAGTAGTCCCCAAACGGGGACTAATGAAAAACTGTTTTTT. This sequence encodes CASSPQTGTNEKLFF.

Here the CDR3 reads CASSSRLAGGTSTDTQYF. The DNA of the CDR3 is TGCGCCAGCAGCTCCCGACTAGCGGGGGGCACTAGCACAGATACGCAGTATTTT. The chain couples TRBV5-1 to TRBJ2-3; 13 bases fit TRBD2. CDR1 is SGHRS and CDR2 is YFSETQ in the germline V gene. CDR3 size: 18 residues. V lost 3 bases, J lost 0 bases, and 7 bases stayed unmatched.

The chain uses TRBV28 and TRBJ2-1, with D maybe TRBD2 (6 bases). Germline V CDR1 and CDR2: MDHEN, SYDVKM. The CDR3 is 15 residues long. The V gene lost 4 bases and the J gene lost 0 bases, with 10 bases spanning the gap. As DNA, the CDR3 is TGTGCCAGCAGTTACGGGAGCCCCTCCTACAATGAGCAGTTCTTC. It encodes CASSYGSPSYNEQFF.

The J gene is TRBJ1-2, the V gene TRBV7-9, with D perhaps TRBD1 (5 bases). CDR3 size: 18 residues. The germline V gene encodes CDR1 SEHNR and CDR2 FQNEAQ (reference sequence). The germline V and J ends were trimmed by 0 bases and 12 bases, with 29 bases remaining between them. CDR3 coding DNA: TGTGCCAGCAGCTTAGCAGGGGTTTATGGGGATGCCGGTTATGGGGACACCTTC. Protein sequence: CASSLAGVYGDAGYGDTF.

The chain has TRBV29-1 and TRBJ2-2, with 8 bases identical to TRBD1. CDR3 length: 15 residues. The V and J ends lost 5 bases and 8 bases, in that order; junction bases with no gene match: 13. CDR1 is SQVTM, CDR2 ANQGSEA, per germline. CDR3 DNA: TGCAGCGTTTATAGTGGGACAGGCCTGGGGGGGGAGCTGTTTTTT. This codes for CSVYSGTGLGGELFF.

This clone was observed a single time. This rearrangement joins TRBV27 to TRBJ2-7; 8 nucleotides match TRBD2. The trim removed 7 bases at V and 0 bases at J, leaving 11 bases unmatched. The length of the CDR3 is 16 residues. Germline V gives CDR1 MNHEY, CDR2 SMNVEV (reference sequence). The CDR3, as DNA: TGTGCCAGCACCTTAAGGGCGGGAGGCGGCTCCTACGAGCAGTACTTC. Translation: CASTLRAGGGSYEQYF.

The chain couples TRBV5-8 to TRBJ1-5, with a possible D match to TRBD1 (5 bases). CDR3 length equals 16 residues. Germline CDR1 and CDR2: SGHTS and YDEGEE. The V and J ends lost 4 bases and 0 bases respectively, with 14 bases between them. CDR3 amino acids: CASSPRTTNSNQPQHF. As DNA, the CDR3 is TGTGCCAGCAGCCCAAGGACAACTAATAGCAATCAGCCCCAGCATTTT.

This clone was recorded only once. The rearrangement links TRBV3-1 (or the pseudogene TRBV3-2) to TRBJ2-5; 7 positions match TRBD2. Losses at the gene ends were 0 bases for V and 2 bases for J; bases not matched to a gene: 3. Germline lookup yields CDR1 LGHDT and CDR2 YNNKEL (reference sequence). There are 15 residues in the CDR3. CDR3 amino acids: CASSQDSGGQETQYF. The CDR3 bases are TGTGCCAGCAGCCAAGATTCGGGGGGACAAGAGACCCAGTACTTC.

The chain carries TRBV14 and TRBJ1-6, with D unresolved. Trimming shortened V by 0 bases and J by 0 bases, and 3 bases separated the two germline ends. CDR3 size: 15 residues. The germline gives CDR1 SGHDN, CDR2 FVKESK. This CDR3 is CASSQDSSYNSPLHF. In DNA, the CDR3 is TGTGCCAGCAGCCAAGACAGCTCCTATAATTCACCCCTCCACTTT.

V usage is TRBV12-5 and J usage is TRBJ1-1; D is perhaps TRBD1 (5 bases). Germline V gives CDR1 LGHNT, CDR2 FRNRAP. The V and J ends lost 5 bases and 1 base respectively, with 11 bases between them. The CDR3 covers 14 residues. CDR3 loop: CASGPFTGNTEAFF. The DNA of the CDR3 is TGTGCTAGTGGTCCATTCACAGGGAACACTGAAGCTTTCTTT.

This chain connects TRBV28 to TRBJ1-2, with D perhaps TRBD1 (5 bases). In germline, CDR1 is MDHEN, CDR2 SYDVKM. V was cut by 8 bases and J by 10 bases, with 14 bases left in between. The CDR3 is 11 amino acids. CDR3 nucleotide sequence: TGTGCCAGCGGCGACAGTGGGGTCTACACCTTC. The encoded protein is CASGDSGVYTF.

The chain couples TRBV19 to TRBJ2-5; 7 positions agree with TRBD2. The germline CDR1 and CDR2 sequences are LNHDA and SQIVND (reference sequence). Germline trimming cut 5 bases from V and 5 bases from J; bases unmatched to any gene: 8. This CDR3 is built from 14 residues. The CDR3 DNA reads TGTGCCAGTAGTCCCGGGGGGAGTACGGAGACCCAGTACTTC. Protein product: CASSPGGSTETQYF.

The rearrangement links TRBV4-1 to TRBJ2-1; 15 nucleotides match TRBD2. V shed 4 bases, J shed 8 bases, and the junction held 6 bases outside the gene matches. The CDR3 is 16 residues long. Germline V gene lookup returns CDR1 MGHRA and CDR2 YSYEKL. Here the CDR3 DNA reads TGCGCCAGCAGCCCCTGGACTAGCGGGGGGGCGGATGAGCAGTTCTTC. Translating gives CASSPWTSGGADEQFF.

The chain uses TRBV15 and TRBJ1-3; TRBD1 aligns across 8 bases. This CDR3 has 16 residues. The trim removed 5 bases at V and 0 bases at J, leaving 6 bases unmatched. Per germline, CDR1 LNHNV and CDR2 YYDKDF (reference sequence). CDR3 sequence reads: CATSGGQGFSGNTIYF. As DNA, the CDR3 is TGTGCCACCAGCGGTGGACAGGGTTTCTCTGGAAACACCATATATTTT.

J is TRBJ2-2 and V is TRBV19; a possible D gene is TRBD1 (6 bases). Germline V gene data show CDR1 as LNHDA and CDR2 as SQIVND (reference sequence). V lost 6 bases and J lost 6, with 14 bases in between. CDR3 size: 14 residues. CDR3 DNA sequence: TGTGCCAGTAGGCACAGGGTGGAGGCCGGGGAGCTGTTTTTT. Amino acids: CASRHRVEAGELFF.

The rearrangement links TRBV29-1 to TRBJ1-5; 7 nucleotides align to TRBD1. This CDR3 has 12 amino acids. Per the germline V gene, CDR1 is SQVTM and CDR2 is ANQGSEA. With 5 bases clipped from V and 4 bases from J, the junction kept 2 bases outside the gene matches. The CDR3 DNA reads TGCAGCGTTTGGGACAGAAATCAGCCCCAGCATTTT. Protein product: CSVWDRNQPQHF.

CDR3 sequence reads: CASAMTGSKNTEAFF. CDR3 nucleotides: TGCGCCAGCGCAATGACAGGGTCTAAGAACACTGAAGCTTTCTTT. The chain has TRBV4-1 and TRBJ1-1; the match to TRBD1 covers 7 bases. V shed 8 bases, J shed 1 base, and the junction held 10 bases outside the gene matches. Germline CDR1 and CDR2: MGHRA and YSYEKL. The CDR3 has 15 amino acids.

This clone has just one count. The genes are TRBV30 and TRBJ2-5, with D maybe TRBD2 (6 bases). The CDR3 contains 14 residues. The germline V and J ends were trimmed by 2 bases and 4 bases, with 14 bases remaining between them. In germline, CDR1 is GTSNPN, CDR2 SVGIG (reference sequence). CDR3 DNA sequence: TGTGCCTGGAGTCACGGCGGGGTCCGAGAGACCCAGTACTTC. This sequence encodes CAWSHGGVRETQYF.

CDR3: CASGTGYNEQFF. The CDR3 nucleotides read TGTGCCAGCGGGACAGGATACAATGAGCAGTTCTTC. This chain connects TRBV6-6 to TRBJ2-1; 8 bases match TRBD1. The CDR3 consists of 12 residues. Germline lookup yields CDR1 MNHNY and CDR2 SVGAGI (reference sequence). The junction had 1 base not matched to a gene; V was cut back by 8 bases and J by 4 bases.

The chain has TRBV5-6 and TRBJ1-1; D is uncertain. CDR3 length: 11 amino acids. CDR1 and CDR2 (germline): SGHDT, YYEEEE. V gave up 3 bases and J gave up 7 bases, with 7 bases separating them. The CDR3 DNA reads as TGTGCCAGCAGCTCCTGGAGTGAAGCTTTCTTT. Its translation: CASSSWSEAFF.

This chain uses TRBV28 with TRBJ1-6; 8 nucleotides line up with TRBD1. The CDR3 is 16 residues long. Germline-derived CDR1 and CDR2 are MDHEN and SYDVKM. The trim removed 0 bases at V and 9 bases at J, leaving 7 bases unmatched. As DNA, the CDR3 is TGTGCCAGCAGTTTATGGTACAGGGGGAATGGTTCACCCCTCCACTTT. It yields the protein CASSLWYRGNGSPLHF.

The CDR3 bases are TGTGCCATCAGTGAGTCCGGGGGGATGAGCTCTGGGGCCAACGTCCTGACTTTC. Protein product: CAISESGGMSSGANVLTF. The chain employs TRBV10-3 and TRBJ2-6, with 7 nucleotides matching TRBD2. The CDR3 spans 18 residues. Germline CDR1 and CDR2: ENHRY and SYGVKD. V lost 0 bases and J lost 0; bases outside the gene matches: 5.